This entry describes one T cell receptor beta chain. The antigen remains undetermined. Naive CD8 populations comprised CD45RO-negative cells positively selected for CCR7, excluding terminally differentiated effector memory CD45RA+ cells. The assay was carried out at the deep level. Data came from immunoSEQ multiplex PCR; TCRdb stores just in-frame clones and leaves some out. The sample lists approximately 1.9 million clones, about 94% seen once, with about 1.6% in the top ten. Germline-derived CDR1 and CDR2 are SGHTA and FQGTGA. The CDR3 is 20 residues long. The germline V and J ends were trimmed by 1 base and 5 bases, with 29 bases remaining between them. This specimen comes from a study of shared clonotypes between healthy human individuals. The wider study: The donors, a couple of women and three men, were aged 18 to 49.

Broader study findings: Naive CD4 clonotype sharing across a few donors was roughly 5%.

Sequenced: naive CD8+ T cells from PBMCs. This chain joins TRBV7-3 and TRBJ1-1; maybe TRBD1 (5 bases). The receptor was isolated from a man between 18 and 35 years old in good health. Some clones in this sample may be carry-over from other donors' samples. CDR3 coding DNA: TGTGCCAGCAGCTTAAGCCCTTATACCGGGACGGACCTTCGGGTGACTGAAGCTTTCTTT. Its translation: CASSLSPYTGTDLRVTEAFF.